The clone carrying this TCR beta chain was seen ten or more times. CD8+CD57+ cell expansion, shown by flow cytometry, had occurred in the patients selected for sequencing. CDR3 and TCR beta VDJ profiling relied on a genomic DNA template. TCRdb recomputed calls from the reads with MiXCR, one row per CDR3 protein. Among a few hundred thousand distinct CDR3 sequences listed, under 55% were seen once. The data stem from a study of CD8+CD57+ T cells in acquired aplastic anemia. The clonotype originates from a human donor with aplastic anemia. Sequenced input: sorted CD4+, CD8+, or CD8+CD57+ T cells (not recorded which) from PBMCs.

CDR3 loop: CASSQDGQGDQPQHF. As DNA, the CDR3 is TGCGCCAGCAGCCAAGATGGACAGGGGGATCAGCCCCAGCATTTT. The chain has TRBV4-1 and TRBJ1-5; 10 nucleotides line up with TRBD1. CDR3 length: 15 residues. Germline CDR1 reads MGHRA; CDR2 reads YSYEKL. The ends lost 0 bases at V and 5 bases at J; junction bases unmatched: 1.